What follows are 18 T cell receptor beta chains derived from one specimen sequenced in a study of blood T cell repertoires in COVID-19. The method was immunoSEQ multiplex PCR; TCRdb's version includes in-frame clones alone and lacks a portion of them. In the table there are about 380,000 clones, approximately 90% of which are singletons. The source material was PBMCs or T cells enriched from blood (not recorded which). These TCRs come from a woman aged 18-29 years who had recovered from COVID-19.

V usage is TRBV5-6 and J usage is TRBJ2-4; D might be TRBD1 (6 bases). The V gene lost 0 bases and the J gene lost 2 bases, with 6 bases spanning the gap. The CDR3 has 14 residues. Germline V gene data show CDR1 as SGHDT and CDR2 as YYEEEE. In nucleotides, the CDR3 is TGTGCCAGCAGCTTGGGGGGGCCCAAAAACATTCAGTACTTC. This codes for CASSLGGPKNIQYF.

The chain joins TRBV30 to TRBJ2-7; D unclear. This CDR3 is 11 amino acids long. The ends were cut back, 2 bases at V and 3 bases at J, with 5 bases in the middle. Germline-derived CDR1 and CDR2 are GTSNPN and SVGIG (reference sequence). CDR3 DNA sequence: TGTGCCTGGAGTATCGTCTACGAGCAGTACTTC. Its protein is CAWSIVYEQYF.

The chain links TRBV4-1 to TRBJ1-5; D is undetermined. V lost 3 bases and J 10 bases, leaving 10 bases between the germline ends. This CDR3 is built from 12 residues. CDR1 MGHRA and CDR2 YSYEKL come from the germline V gene. The CDR3 DNA sequence: TGCGCCAGCAGCCACAGCGGGGTTCCCCAGCATTTT. Amino acids: CASSHSGVPQHF.

This chain connects TRBV28 to TRBJ1-2; D is unclear. The germline CDR1 and CDR2 sequences are MDHEN and SYDVKM. The V end was cut by 6 bases, the J end by 1 base, with 15 bases between. The length of the CDR3 is 15 residues. CDR3 coding DNA: TGTGCCAGCAGCACAGCGGGCGGCCATAACTATGGCTACACCTTC. Encoded protein: CASSTAGGHNYGYTF.

The rearrangement joins TRBV6-5 to TRBJ1-6, with a tentative D call TRBD1 (6 bases). Germline V CDR1 and CDR2: MNHEY, SVGAGI. Trimming stripped 8 bases from V and 6 bases from J, with 8 bases between. CDR3 length: 12 amino acids. CDR3 bases: TGTGCCAGCCGGACAGCTAATTCACCCCTCCACTTT. It encodes CASRTANSPLHF.

This sequence joins TRBV11-2 and TRBJ1-4; TRBD1 aligns across 7 bases. There are 14 residues in the CDR3. V shed 1 base and J 9 bases; nucleotides not matched to a gene: 5. The germline gives CDR1 SGHAT, CDR2 FQNNGV. The CDR3 nucleotides read TGTGCCAGCAGCTTAGTTTCAGGGGGGCAAAAACTGTTTTTT. Amino acids: CASSLVSGGQKLFF.

This chain joins TRBV14 and TRBJ2-7, with TRBD1 identical over 7 bases. The CDR3 sequence is 15 residues long. Losses at the gene ends were 1 base for V and 0 bases for J; bases not matched to a gene: 3. Germline V CDR1 and CDR2: SGHDN, FVKESK. The CDR3 here is CASSQVQGVSYEQYF. Written as DNA, the CDR3 is TGTGCCAGCAGCCAAGTCCAGGGGGTCTCCTACGAGCAGTACTTC. Supplemented by reference TRBV14 and TRBJ2-7, the full variable domain reads EAGVTQFPSHSVIEKGQTVTLRCDPISGHDNLYWYRRVMGKEIKFLLHFVKESKQDESGMPNNRFLAERTGGTYSTLKVQPAELEDSGVYFCASSQVQGVSYEQYFGPGTRLTVT.

This rearrangement joins TRBV11-2 to TRBJ2-5, with TRBD1 as a possible D gene (5 bases). Looked up from germline, CDR1 is SGHAT and CDR2 is FQNNGV. The V and J ends lost 4 bases and 4 bases respectively, with 19 bases between them. The CDR3 covers 16 residues. The CDR3 DNA sequence: TGTGCCAGCAGCTCTGGAAGGGGCGCCATCTCAGAGACCCAGTACTTC. It is translated as CASSSGRGAISETQYF.

The chain recombines TRBV7-9 with TRBJ1-3; no clear D. Germline CDR1 reads SEHNR; CDR2 reads FQNEAQ (reference sequence). The CDR3 covers 14 residues. Trimming removed 5 bases at V and 1 base at J, with 9 bases between. CDR3 DNA: TGTGCCAGCAGCCCCGACAAATCTGGAAACACCATATATTTT. This translates into CASSPDKSGNTIYF.

This clone was seen once. The V and J genes are TRBV30 and TRBJ2-2; 8 nucleotides agree with TRBD2. This CDR3 region has 14 residues. CDR1 is GTSNPN, CDR2 SVGIG, per germline (reference sequence). V trimming: 2 bases; J trimming: 1 base; junction bases outside the gene matches: 0. CDR3 sequence: CAWSSGGNTGELFF. The CDR3 bases are TGTGCCTGGAGTAGCGGGGGGAACACCGGGGAGCTGTTTTTT.

The chain recombines TRBV11-2 with TRBJ1-2; no reliable D call. Germline CDR1 is SGHAT and CDR2 is FQNNGV. V lost 6 bases to trimming and J lost 6 bases, with 17 bases between them. The CDR3 is made up of 14 amino acids. CDR3 sequence reads: CASSSLSRRDGYTF. Here the CDR3 DNA reads TGTGCCAGCAGTAGCTTATCCAGAAGAGATGGCTACACCTTC.

This chain uses TRBV5-1 with TRBJ2-1, with D possibly being TRBD1 (6 bases). Germline values: CDR1 SGHRS, CDR2 YFSETQ. Trimming cost V 4 bases and J 4 bases, with 18 bases left between them. This CDR3 is built from 16 residues. CDR3 in amino acids: CASSPGGRGGYNEQFF. CDR3 in DNA: TGCGCCAGCAGCCCCGGCGGCAGGGGTGGATACAATGAGCAGTTCTTC.

The V and J genes are TRBV19 and TRBJ1-1, with 7 nucleotides matching TRBD1. Trimming removed 5 bases from V and 1 base from J; junction bases left unmatched: 4. The CDR3 extends over 14 amino acids. Germline V lookup: CDR1 LNHDA, CDR2 SQIVND (reference sequence). CDR3 nucleotides: TGTGCCAGTAGTCGGGGACAGAAGAACACTGAAGCTTTCTTT. Amino acids: CASSRGQKNTEAFF.

This clone was detected a few times. J is TRBJ1-2 and V is TRBV19; no reliable D call. Germline V CDR1 and CDR2: LNHDA, SQIVND (reference sequence). CDR3 length: 15 amino acids. The V gene lost 2 bases and the J gene lost 2 bases, with 12 bases spanning the gap. CDR3 sequence: CASSISGTGNYGYTF. CDR3 DNA sequence: TGTGCCAGTAGTATAAGCGGAACGGGCAACTATGGCTACACCTTC.

The V call is TRBV10-3, the J call TRBJ1-6, with TRBD1 matching over 9 bases. Germline assignment: CDR1 ENHRY and CDR2 SYGVKD. V trimming: 8 bases; J trimming: 8 bases; junction bases outside the gene matches: 4. The CDR3 has 13 residues. The CDR3 loop is CAISGQGYSPLHF. The CDR3 DNA reads TGTGCCATCTCGGGACAGGGTTATTCACCCCTCCACTTT.

The chain is built from TRBV7-6 and TRBJ1-2; D gene unclear. Germline loops: CDR1 SGHVS, CDR2 FNYEAQ. The V and J ends lost 4 bases and 4 bases respectively, with 10 bases between them. The CDR3 contains 13 residues. As DNA, the CDR3 is TGTGCCAGCAGCTCTCTTCGGAGCTATGGCTACACCTTC. Amino acids: CASSSLRSYGYTF.

Concerning this clone: Distinct nucleotide sequences in the sample also encode this CDR3. The CDR3 coding sequence is TGTGCCAGTAGTATAGGGACCGGTGGACTAGCGGGTTTCACAGATACGCAGTATTTT. It specifies CASSIGTGGLAGFTDTQYF. The rearrangement links TRBV19 to TRBJ2-3, with 11 bases that match TRBD2. After removal of 1 base from V and 2 bases from J, the junction contained 11 bases not matched to a gene. Germline CDR1 and CDR2: LNHDA and SQIVND (reference sequence). This CDR3 is 19 amino acids long. The complete variable domain, with remaining parts taken from reference TRBV19 and TRBJ2-3, reads DGGITQSPKYLFRKEGQNVTLSCEQNLNHDAMYWYRQDPGQGLRLIYYSQIVNDFQKGDIAEGYSVSREKKESFPLTVTSAQKNPTAFYLCASSIGTGGLAGFTDTQYFGPGTRLTVL.

The V call is TRBV6-5, the J call TRBJ1-3; D is unresolved. The CDR3 is 15 amino acids. With 5 bases removed from V and 7 bases from J, the gap between germline ends came to 18 bases. From germline, CDR1 is MNHEY and CDR2 SVGAGI. The CDR3, as DNA: TGTGCCAGCAGTCCTATGATCCTATCCGGTAACACCATATATTTT. It codes for CASSPMILSGNTIYF.